These 26 T cell receptor beta chains were all obtained from the same sample, sequenced in a study of cytomegalovirus exposure and HLA in healthy donors. Primers for the PCR totalled 60 Vbeta and 13 Jbeta. This table comes from immunoSEQ multiplex PCR, and its TCRdb copy is limited to in-frame clones, with some not included. The data hold approximately 92,000 clones, with around 70% observed a single time. The sequenced material came from PBMCs. The receptors were sampled from a man aged 45-60 years in good health and CMV-seronegative.

This clone was detected only a few times. CDR3 sequence reads: CASSSGTASRYTQYF. CDR3 nucleotides: TGTGCCAGCAGTTCCGGGACAGCTAGCAGGTATACGCAGTATTTT. V gene TRBV5-4 combines with J gene TRBJ2-3; 7 bases agree with TRBD1. Unmatched junction bases numbered 13, after V lost 5 bases and J lost 7 bases. From germline, CDR1 is SGHNT and CDR2 YYREEE (reference sequence). CDR3 length equals 15 residues.

The chain joins TRBV5-1 to TRBJ2-6; 8 nucleotides line up with TRBD1. Germline CDR1 is SGHRS and CDR2 is YFSETQ. Trimming at V came to 4 bases and at J to 2 bases, leaving 8 bases not matched to a gene. CDR3 length equals 17 residues. This CDR3 reads CASSARDRMTGANVLTF. In nucleotides, the CDR3 is TGCGCCAGCAGCGCCCGGGACAGGATGACTGGGGCCAACGTCCTGACTTTC.

This clone was seen more than once but under ten times. The chain is built from TRBV4-2 and TRBJ2-1; 10 bases fit TRBD2. CDR3 size: 19 residues. After removal of 0 bases from V and 0 bases from J, the junction contained 8 bases not matched to a gene. Germline CDR1 is LGHNA and CDR2 is YNFKEQ. In DNA form, the CDR3 reads TGTGCCAGCAGCCAAGATAGGGGACTAGCGCTCAGCTCCTACAATGAGCAGTTCTTC. It encodes CASSQDRGLALSSYNEQFF.

This clone was detected only a few times. This chain joins TRBV5-8 and TRBJ1-1; the match to TRBD1 covers 7 bases. The trim removed 0 bases at V and 5 bases at J, leaving 4 bases unmatched. Germline CDR1 is SGHTS and CDR2 is YDEGEE. This CDR3 comprises 14 residues. The CDR3 reads CASSLDDRDTEAFF. CDR3 DNA sequence: TGTGCCAGCAGCTTGGACGACAGGGATACTGAAGCTTTCTTT. Supplemented by reference TRBV5-8 and TRBJ1-1, the full variable domain reads EAGVTQSPTHLIKTRGQQATLRCSPISGHTSVYWYQQALGLGLQFLLWYDEGEERNRGNFPPRFSGRQFPNYSSELNVNALELEDSALYLCASSLDDRDTEAFFGQGTRLTVV.

This clone was counted only a few times. The chain links TRBV2 to TRBJ1-6; TRBD1 is a possible D gene (6 bases). Germline loops: CDR1 SNHLY, CDR2 FYNNEI. The CDR3 is made up of 14 amino acids. V was shortened by 3 bases and J by 9 bases, with 12 bases between the two germline ends. CDR3 in amino acids: CASSDRIGGSPLHF. In DNA, the CDR3 is TGTGCCAGCAGTGATCGGATAGGGGGTTCACCCCTCCACTTT.

V and J are TRBV4-2 and TRBJ1-2; TRBD1 matches 11 bases. Germline V gives CDR1 LGHNA, CDR2 YNFKEQ. With V trimmed by 2 bases and J by 4 bases, 15 bases remained unmatched. This CDR3 is built from 19 residues. CDR3 sequence: CASSQRYSEDRGRFYGYTF. Here the CDR3 DNA reads TGTGCCAGCAGCCAACGCTATTCCGAGGACAGGGGGCGTTTCTATGGCTACACCTTC.

The genes are TRBV14 and TRBJ1-2; 10 bases fit TRBD1. The CDR3 extends over 14 amino acids. Germline-derived CDR1 and CDR2 are SGHDN and FVKESK. V lost 4 bases, J lost 8 bases, and 7 bases stayed unmatched. The CDR3 protein is CASSPDRGLRGYTF. The CDR3, as DNA: TGTGCCAGCAGCCCCGACAGGGGGCTGCGGGGCTACACCTTC.

The chain couples TRBV5-6 to TRBJ2-5, with D perhaps TRBD1 (6 bases). Germline CDR1 reads SGHDT; CDR2 reads YYEEEE. With 2 bases removed from V and 5 bases from J, the gap between germline ends came to 13 bases. CDR3 length: 14 amino acids. The CDR3 nucleotides are TGTGCCAGCAGCTTTTTACTGGGGGCGGAGACCCAGTACTTC. Its translation: CASSFLLGAETQYF.

The chain employs TRBV6-1 and TRBJ1-4; D gene ambiguous. The CDR3 runs 15 residues. Germline assignment: CDR1 MNHNS and CDR2 SASEGT. Trimming left V 7 bases short and J 7 bases short, with 19 bases between. DNA of the CDR3: TGTGCCAGCACCACAATGCGCTCCTCGGGTGAAAAACTGTTTTTT. Amino acid sequence: CASTTMRSSGEKLFF.

This sequence joins TRBV10-3 and TRBJ1-5; D perhaps matches TRBD1 (5 bases). Trimming removed 3 bases at V and 3 bases at J, with 12 bases between. There are 15 residues in the CDR3. The germline gives CDR1 ENHRY, CDR2 SYGVKD. The CDR3 spells CAISDWGRDNQPQHF. The CDR3 region has the DNA TGTGCCATCAGTGATTGGGGCAGGGACAATCAGCCCCAGCATTTT.

V usage is TRBV11-3 and J usage is TRBJ1-5; weak D call: TRBD1 (5 bases). With 4 bases removed from V and 3 bases from J, the gap between germline ends came to 22 bases. This CDR3 has 18 amino acids. Germline V gene lookup returns CDR1 SGHNT and CDR2 YENEEA. In DNA form, the CDR3 reads TGTGCCAGCAGCTCTCAACGTGGACGCCCGGGGGTCAATCAGCCCCAGCATTTT. Its translation: CASSSQRGRPGVNQPQHF.

The V call is TRBV5-5, the J call TRBJ2-5; D might be TRBD2 (5 bases). The CDR3 totals 14 residues. Germline CDR1 is SGHKS and CDR2 is YYEKEE (reference sequence). The V and J ends lost 2 bases and 2 bases respectively, with 10 bases between them. CDR3 nucleotide sequence: TGTGCCAGCAGCTTTGGGAGCAGACAAGAGACCCAGTACTTC. It is translated as CASSFGSRQETQYF.

This clone was recorded only once. CDR3 amino acids: CASSKVGSSGGQGGELFF. As DNA, the CDR3 is TGTGCCAGCAGCAAAGTAGGTAGTAGCGGGGGGCAAGGCGGGGAGCTGTTTTTT. V is TRBV21-1 and J is TRBJ2-2; TRBD2 is taken as the D call from the table, unchecked against the DNA. TRBV21-1 is designated a pseudogene. The CDR3 sequence is 18 residues long.

The chain carries TRBV7-8 and TRBJ2-3; D not resolved. Germline assignment: CDR1 SGHVS and CDR2 FQNEAQ. Trimming removed 5 bases at V and 6 bases at J, with 18 bases between. CDR3 length: 15 residues. The CDR3 nucleotides read TGTGCCAGCAGCCCACGGCCATGGCGGTCCGATACGCAGTATTTT. Translated: CASSPRPWRSDTQYF.

The rearrangement uses TRBV15 and TRBJ1-2, with D maybe TRBD1 (5 bases). CDR1 is LNHNV, CDR2 YYDKDF, per germline (reference sequence). The V gene lost 3 bases and the J gene lost 5 bases, with 10 bases spanning the gap. The CDR3 spans 13 residues. The CDR3: CATSRGHGYGYTF. CDR3 nucleotide sequence: TGTGCCACCAGCAGGGGGCATGGGTATGGCTACACCTTC.

This chain uses TRBV30 with TRBJ2-5; D is unclear. Germline values: CDR1 GTSNPN, CDR2 SVGIG (reference sequence). The length of the CDR3 is 12 residues. The V end lost 2 bases, the J end lost 1 base, and 5 bases lay between the germline ends. This CDR3 is CAWSPSQETQYF. The CDR3 nucleotides are TGTGCCTGGAGTCCGAGCCAAGAGACCCAGTACTTC.

This clone was counted a few times. J is TRBJ2-7 and V is TRBV5-1; no firm D call. Germline values: CDR1 SGHRS, CDR2 YFSETQ. The CDR3 is made up of 12 amino acids. The ends were cut back, 1 base at V and 8 bases at J, with 10 bases in the middle. This CDR3 is CASSLQVDQQYF. CDR3 sequence (DNA): TGCGCCAGCAGCTTGCAGGTAGATCAGCAGTACTTC.

The chain employs TRBV5-1 and TRBJ1-5; perhaps TRBD1 as D (6 bases). This CDR3 contains 15 residues. Germline V gene data show CDR1 as SGHRS and CDR2 as YFSETQ. Trimming shortened V by 0 bases and J by 6 bases, and 13 bases separated the two germline ends. The CDR3 loop reads CASSLEGQLGQPQHF. CDR3 in DNA: TGCGCCAGCAGCTTGGAGGGACAACTGGGTCAGCCCCAGCATTTT. The full variable domain, with the rest looked up from reference TRBV5-1 and TRBJ1-5, is KAGVTQTPRYLIKTRGQQVTLSCSPISGHRSVSWYQQTPGQGLQFLFEYFSETQRNKGNFPGRFSGRQFSNSRSEMNVSTLELGDSALYLCASSLEGQLGQPQHFGDGTRLSIL.

The CDR3 DNA reads as TGTGCCAGCAGTTACTGGGTGGGGAGCGGTAAACATGAGCAGTTCTTC. This translates into CASSYWVGSGKHEQFF. This sequence joins TRBV6-6 and TRBJ2-1; TRBD2 might be the D (5 bases). The CDR3 covers 16 residues. V lost 1 base and J 8 bases, leaving 18 bases between the germline ends. Germline CDR1 reads MNHNY; CDR2 reads SVGAGI (reference sequence).

The V call is TRBV19, the J call TRBJ1-2, with D unclear. V was clipped by 3 bases and J by 7 bases, with 12 bases between them. The CDR3 contains 13 residues. Germline V lookup: CDR1 LNHDA, CDR2 SQIVND (reference sequence). DNA of the CDR3: TGTGCCAGTAGTATGTTCGGCGTAGCTGGCTACACCTTC. This sequence encodes CASSMFGVAGYTF.

The CDR3 spells CASSLLRRGRGEQYF. The DNA for the CDR3 is TGTGCCAGCAGTTTATTAAGGCGGGGGAGGGGCGAGCAGTACTTC. The V gene is TRBV28, the J gene TRBJ2-7, with 7 bases that match TRBD2. CDR1 MDHEN and CDR2 SYDVKM come from the germline V gene. This CDR3 has 15 residues. The V and J ends lost 1 base and 6 bases, in that order; junction bases with no gene match: 9. Complete variable domain (other parts from reference TRBV28 and TRBJ2-7): DVKVTQSSRYLVKRTGEKVFLECVQDMDHENMFWYRQDPGLGLRLIYFSYDVKMKEKGDIPEGYSVSREKKERFSLILESASTNQTSMYLCASSLLRRGRGEQYFGPGTRLTVT.

In this sample, this clone turned up a few times. The J gene is TRBJ1-1, the V gene TRBV2; D perhaps matches TRBD1 (5 bases). Looked up from germline, CDR1 is SNHLY and CDR2 is FYNNEI. Trimming shortened V by 7 bases and J by 4 bases, and 13 bases separated the two germline ends. The CDR3 runs 13 residues. This CDR3 is CASTMSGITEAFF. The CDR3 DNA reads as TGTGCCAGCACAATGTCAGGGATCACTGAAGCTTTCTTT. Using reference TRBV2 and TRBJ1-1 for the parts outside the CDR3, the full variable domain is EPEVTQTPSHQVTQMGQEVILRCVPISNHLYFYWYRQILGQKVEFLVSFYNNEISEKSEIFDDQFSVERPDGSNFTLKIRSTKLEDSAMYFCASTMSGITEAFFGQGTRLTVV.

The V and J genes are TRBV30 and TRBJ1-4; no clear D gene. This CDR3 spans 12 amino acids. The ends were cut back, 5 bases at V and 6 bases at J, with 10 bases in the middle. Germline values: CDR1 GTSNPN, CDR2 SVGIG (reference sequence). In DNA form, the CDR3 reads TGTGCCTGGCGGGATTGGGATGAAAAACTGTTTTTT. This codes for CAWRDWDEKLFF.

The chain joins TRBV18 to TRBJ1-4; TRBD1 aligns across 10 bases. CDR3 length equals 15 residues. Losses at the gene ends were 1 base for V and 8 bases for J; bases not matched to a gene: 4. Per germline, CDR1 KGHSH and CDR2 LQKENI. CDR3 nucleotides: TGTGCCAGCTCACCACGGACAGGGGGTGGCGAAAAACTGTTTTTT. Translated: CASSPRTGGGEKLFF. The entire variable domain, with the rest obtained from reference TRBV18 and TRBJ1-4, is as follows: NAGVMQNPRHLVRRRGQEARLRCSPMKGHSHVYWYRQLPEEGLKFMVYLQKENIIDESGMPKERFSAEFPKEGPSILRIQQVVRGDSAAYFCASSPRTGGGEKLFFGSGTQLSVL.

The chain couples TRBV2 to TRBJ1-1; no clear D. With 4 bases removed from V and 3 bases from J, the gap between germline ends came to 12 bases. The CDR3 contains 14 residues. Germline CDR1 reads SNHLY; CDR2 reads FYNNEI. The CDR3 protein is CASSALPRDTEAFF. DNA of the CDR3: TGTGCCAGCAGTGCATTGCCGAGGGACACTGAAGCTTTCTTT.

This clone was found a few times. V gene TRBV2 combines with J gene TRBJ1-6; 8 nucleotides agree with TRBD1. The CDR3 is 14 residues long. Germline trimming cut 3 bases from V and 7 bases from J; bases unmatched to any gene: 2. Germline CDR1 and CDR2: SNHLY and FYNNEI. The CDR3: CASSDQGANSPLHF. The CDR3 nucleotides read TGTGCCAGCAGTGACCAGGGGGCGAATTCACCCCTCCACTTT. Supplemented by reference TRBV2 and TRBJ1-6, the full variable domain reads EPEVTQTPSHQVTQMGQEVILRCVPISNHLYFYWYRQILGQKVEFLVSFYNNEISEKSEIFDDQFSVERPDGSNFTLKIRSTKLEDSAMYFCASSDQGANSPLHFGNGTRLTVT.